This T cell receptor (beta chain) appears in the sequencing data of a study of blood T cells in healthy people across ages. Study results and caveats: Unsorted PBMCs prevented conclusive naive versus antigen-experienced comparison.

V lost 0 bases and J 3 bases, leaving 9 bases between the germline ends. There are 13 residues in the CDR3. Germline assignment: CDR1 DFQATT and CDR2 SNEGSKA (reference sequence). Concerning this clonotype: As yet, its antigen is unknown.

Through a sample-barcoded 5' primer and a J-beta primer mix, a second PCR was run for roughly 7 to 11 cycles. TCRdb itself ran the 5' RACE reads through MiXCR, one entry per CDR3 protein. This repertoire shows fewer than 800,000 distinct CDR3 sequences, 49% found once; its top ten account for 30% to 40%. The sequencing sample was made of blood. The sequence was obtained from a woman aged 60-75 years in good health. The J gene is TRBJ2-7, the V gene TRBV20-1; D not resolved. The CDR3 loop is CSARDRHGYEQYF. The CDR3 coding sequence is TGCAGTGCTAGAGATCGTCACGGCTACGAGCAGTACTTC.